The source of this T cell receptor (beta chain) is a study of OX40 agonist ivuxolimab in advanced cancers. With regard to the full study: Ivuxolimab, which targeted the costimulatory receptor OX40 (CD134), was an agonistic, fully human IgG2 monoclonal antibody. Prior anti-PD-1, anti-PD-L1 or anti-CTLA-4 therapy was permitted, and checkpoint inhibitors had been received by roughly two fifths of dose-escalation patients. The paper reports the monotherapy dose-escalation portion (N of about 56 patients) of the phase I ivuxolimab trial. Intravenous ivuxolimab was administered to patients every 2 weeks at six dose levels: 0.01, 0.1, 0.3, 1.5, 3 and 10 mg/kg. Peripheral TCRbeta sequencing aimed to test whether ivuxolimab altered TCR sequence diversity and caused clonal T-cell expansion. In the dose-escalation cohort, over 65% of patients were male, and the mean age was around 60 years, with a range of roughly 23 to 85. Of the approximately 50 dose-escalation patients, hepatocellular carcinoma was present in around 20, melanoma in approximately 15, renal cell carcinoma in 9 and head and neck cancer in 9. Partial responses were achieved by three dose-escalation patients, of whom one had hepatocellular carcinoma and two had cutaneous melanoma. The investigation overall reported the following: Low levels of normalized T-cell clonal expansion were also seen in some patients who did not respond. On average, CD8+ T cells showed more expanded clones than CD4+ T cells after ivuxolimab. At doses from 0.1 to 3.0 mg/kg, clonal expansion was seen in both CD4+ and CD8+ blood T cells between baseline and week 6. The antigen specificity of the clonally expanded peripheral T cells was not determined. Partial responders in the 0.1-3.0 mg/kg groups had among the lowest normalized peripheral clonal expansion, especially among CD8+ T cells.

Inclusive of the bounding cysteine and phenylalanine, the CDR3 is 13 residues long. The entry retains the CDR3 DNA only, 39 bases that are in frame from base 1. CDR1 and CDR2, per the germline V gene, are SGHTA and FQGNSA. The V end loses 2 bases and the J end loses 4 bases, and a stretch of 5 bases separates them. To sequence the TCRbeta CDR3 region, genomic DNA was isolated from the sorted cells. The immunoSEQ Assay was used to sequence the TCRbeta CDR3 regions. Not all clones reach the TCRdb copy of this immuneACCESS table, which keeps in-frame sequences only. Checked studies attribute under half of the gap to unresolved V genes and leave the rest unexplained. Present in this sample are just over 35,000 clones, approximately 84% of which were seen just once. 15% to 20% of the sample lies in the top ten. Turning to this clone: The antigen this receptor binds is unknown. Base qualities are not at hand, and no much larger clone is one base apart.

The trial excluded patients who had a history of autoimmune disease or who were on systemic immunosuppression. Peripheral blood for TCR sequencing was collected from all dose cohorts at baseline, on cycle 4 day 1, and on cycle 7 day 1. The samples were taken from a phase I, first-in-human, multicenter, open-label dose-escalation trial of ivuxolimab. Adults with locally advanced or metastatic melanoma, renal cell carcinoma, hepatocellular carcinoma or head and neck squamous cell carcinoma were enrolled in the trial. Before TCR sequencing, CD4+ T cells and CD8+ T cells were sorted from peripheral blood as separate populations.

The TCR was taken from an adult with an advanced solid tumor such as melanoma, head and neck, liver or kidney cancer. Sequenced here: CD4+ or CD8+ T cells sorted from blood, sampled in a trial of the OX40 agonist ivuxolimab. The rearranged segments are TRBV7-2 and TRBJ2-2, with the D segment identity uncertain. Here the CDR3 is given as CASSLSGTGELFF. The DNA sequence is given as TGTGCCAGCAGCTTATCGGGCACCGGGGAGCTGTTTTTT. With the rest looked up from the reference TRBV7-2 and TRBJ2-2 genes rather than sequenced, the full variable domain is GAGVSQSPSNKVTEKGKDVELRCDPISGHTALYWYRQSLGQGLEFLIYFQGNSAPDKSGLPSDRFSAERTGGSVSTLTIQRTQQEDSAVYLCASSLSGTGELFFGEGSRLTVL.